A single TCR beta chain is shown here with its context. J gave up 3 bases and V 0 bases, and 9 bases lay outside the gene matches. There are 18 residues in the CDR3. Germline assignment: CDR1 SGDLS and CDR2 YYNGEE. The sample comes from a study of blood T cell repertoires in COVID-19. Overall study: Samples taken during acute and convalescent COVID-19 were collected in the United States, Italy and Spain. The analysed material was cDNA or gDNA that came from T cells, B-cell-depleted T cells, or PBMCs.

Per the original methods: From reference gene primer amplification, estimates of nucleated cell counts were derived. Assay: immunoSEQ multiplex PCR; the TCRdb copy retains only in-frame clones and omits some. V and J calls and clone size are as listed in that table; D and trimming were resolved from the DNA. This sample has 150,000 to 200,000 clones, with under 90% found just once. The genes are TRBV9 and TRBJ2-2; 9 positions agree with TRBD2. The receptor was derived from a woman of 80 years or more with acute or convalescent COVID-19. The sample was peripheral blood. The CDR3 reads CASSVELRGGLDTGELFF. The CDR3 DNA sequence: TGTGCCAGCAGCGTAGAACTGCGGGGGGGCCTCGACACCGGGGAGCTGTTTTTT.